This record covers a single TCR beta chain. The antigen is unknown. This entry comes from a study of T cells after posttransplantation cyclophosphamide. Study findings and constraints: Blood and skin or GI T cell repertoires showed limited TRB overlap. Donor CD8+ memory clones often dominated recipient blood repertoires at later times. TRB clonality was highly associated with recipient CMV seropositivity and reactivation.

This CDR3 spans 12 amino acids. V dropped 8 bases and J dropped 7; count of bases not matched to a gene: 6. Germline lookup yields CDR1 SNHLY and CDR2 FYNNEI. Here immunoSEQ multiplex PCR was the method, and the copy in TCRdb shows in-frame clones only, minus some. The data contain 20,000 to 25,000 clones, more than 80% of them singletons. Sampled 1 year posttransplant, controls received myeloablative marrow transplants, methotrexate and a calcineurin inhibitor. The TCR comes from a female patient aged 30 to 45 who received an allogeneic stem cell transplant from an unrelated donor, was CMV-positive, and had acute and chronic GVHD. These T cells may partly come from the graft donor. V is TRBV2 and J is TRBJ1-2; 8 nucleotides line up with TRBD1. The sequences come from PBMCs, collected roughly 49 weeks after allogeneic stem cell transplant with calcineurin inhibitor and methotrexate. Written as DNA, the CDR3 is TGTGCCAGCGGACAGGGAACATTTGGCTACACCTTC. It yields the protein CASGQGTFGYTF.